This TCR beta chain originates from a study of Ad26.COV2.S vaccination and SARS-CoV-2 variants. Study context: Participant was drawn from the COV1001 Ad26.COV2.S trial arm. Administration of Ad26.COV2.S was intramuscular, either once or twice 56 days apart. Study-level points and caveats: Reportedly, spike-specific CD8+ and CD4+ T cell responses achieved substantial breadth once vaccination had taken place.

CDR1 and CDR2 from the germline V gene are LNHDA and SQIVND (reference sequence). The CDR3 loop spans 13 amino acids. The ends lost 9 bases at V and 4 bases at J; junction bases unmatched: 5. Sample treatment: roughly 20 received Ad26.COV2.S at low or high dose, single or two shots; about five received placebo; per-sample allocation not given. The investigators took samples on day 63 after the first vaccine or placebo injection. The data were produced by immunoSEQ multiplex PCR, yet TCRdb's version contains in-frame clones alone and is incomplete. Of roughly 380,000 clones detected, roughly 88% appear once; the ten largest clones hold less than 4.5%. On this clone itself: Its cognate antigen is unknown.

This TCR came from a person aged 18-60 years who received the Ad26.COV2.S COVID-19 vaccine or a placebo. The sample here was peripheral blood, taken in a trial of Ad26.COV2.S vaccine versus placebo. The chain uses TRBV19 and TRBJ1-1; 10 bases line up with TRBD1. The CDR3 spells CASDRGQTTEAFF. Written as DNA, the CDR3 is TGTGCCAGCGACAGGGGGCAGACCACTGAAGCTTTCTTT.